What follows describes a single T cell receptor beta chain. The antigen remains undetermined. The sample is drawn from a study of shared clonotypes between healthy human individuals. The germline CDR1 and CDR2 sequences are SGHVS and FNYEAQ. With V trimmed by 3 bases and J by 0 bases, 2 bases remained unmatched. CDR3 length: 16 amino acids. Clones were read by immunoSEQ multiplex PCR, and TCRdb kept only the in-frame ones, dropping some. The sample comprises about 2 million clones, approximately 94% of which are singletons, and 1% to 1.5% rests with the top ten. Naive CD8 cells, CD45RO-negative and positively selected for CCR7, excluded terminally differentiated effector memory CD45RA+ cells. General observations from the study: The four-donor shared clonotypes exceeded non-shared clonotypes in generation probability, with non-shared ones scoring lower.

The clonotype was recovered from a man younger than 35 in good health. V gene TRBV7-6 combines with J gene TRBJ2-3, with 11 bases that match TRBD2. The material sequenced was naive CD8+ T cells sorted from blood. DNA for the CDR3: TGTGCCAGCAGCTTTCGGACTAGCGGGAGCACAGATACGCAGTATTTT. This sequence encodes CASSFRTSGSTDTQYF.